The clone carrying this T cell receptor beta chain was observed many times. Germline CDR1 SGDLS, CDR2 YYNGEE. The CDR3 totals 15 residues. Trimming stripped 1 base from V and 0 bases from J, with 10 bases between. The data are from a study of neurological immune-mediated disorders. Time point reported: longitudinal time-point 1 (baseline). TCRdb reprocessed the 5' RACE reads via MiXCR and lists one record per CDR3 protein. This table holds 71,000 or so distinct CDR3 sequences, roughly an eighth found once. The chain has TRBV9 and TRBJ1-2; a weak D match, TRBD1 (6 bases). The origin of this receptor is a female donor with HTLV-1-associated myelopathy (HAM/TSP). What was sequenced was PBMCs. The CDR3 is CASSVTGTTNYGYTF. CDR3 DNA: TGTGCCAGCAGCGTAACTGGGACAACTAACTATGGCTACACCTTC.